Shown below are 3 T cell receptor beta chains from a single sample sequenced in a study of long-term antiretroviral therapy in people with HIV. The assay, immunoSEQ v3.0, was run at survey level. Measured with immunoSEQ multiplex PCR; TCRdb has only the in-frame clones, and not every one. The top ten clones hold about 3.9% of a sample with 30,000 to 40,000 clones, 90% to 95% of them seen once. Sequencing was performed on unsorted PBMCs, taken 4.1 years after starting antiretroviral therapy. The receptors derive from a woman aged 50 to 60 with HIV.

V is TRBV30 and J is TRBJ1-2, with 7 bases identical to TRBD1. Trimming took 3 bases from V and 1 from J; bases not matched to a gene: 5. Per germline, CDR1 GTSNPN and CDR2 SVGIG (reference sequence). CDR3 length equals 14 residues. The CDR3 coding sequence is TGTGCCTGGAGCCGGGACAGTTTTAACTATGGCTACACCTTC. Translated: CAWSRDSFNYGYTF.

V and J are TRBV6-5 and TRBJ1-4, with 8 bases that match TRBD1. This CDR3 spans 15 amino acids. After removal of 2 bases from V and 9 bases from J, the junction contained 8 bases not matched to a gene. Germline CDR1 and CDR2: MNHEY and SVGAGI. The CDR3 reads CASSYNGQGGKKLFF. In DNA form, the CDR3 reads TGTGCCAGCAGTTACAATGGACAGGGAGGGAAAAAACTGTTTTTT.

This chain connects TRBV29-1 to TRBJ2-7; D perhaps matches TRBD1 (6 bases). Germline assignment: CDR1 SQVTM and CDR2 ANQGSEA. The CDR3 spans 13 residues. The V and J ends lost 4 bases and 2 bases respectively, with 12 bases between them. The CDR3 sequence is CSVAPQGTYEQYF. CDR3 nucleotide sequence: TGCAGCGTTGCACCCCAGGGGACCTACGAGCAGTACTTC.